Here is one T cell receptor beta chain with its context. The target antigen is unknown. Assay used: immunoSEQ multiplex PCR; TCRdb lists only in-frame clones, some missing. The sample lists around 1.9 million clones; approximately 92% were seen once. The entry originates in a study of shared clonotypes between healthy human individuals. Background on the study: Each donor had three CD4 naive, three CD4 memory, two CD8 naive and one CD8 memory plate.

CD45RO-negative CD8 cells positively selected for CCR7 made up the naive population, which excluded terminally differentiated effector memory CD45RA+ cells. The donor population consisted of healthy HIV-negative adults with no recent acute infections or vaccinations. The V end lost 6 bases, the J end lost 7 bases, and 22 bases lay between the germline ends. This CDR3 has 15 amino acids. Germline lookup yields CDR1 MNHNY and CDR2 SVGAGI (reference sequence). Findings of the study overall: Large depth notwithstanding, sorted-subset sequencing proved incomplete by rarefaction. It was only blood that was sampled, and tissue repertoires likely differ.

The chain carries TRBV6-6 and TRBJ2-7, with D perhaps TRBD1 (6 bases). The sequenced material came from naive CD8+ T cells from PBMCs. The sequence was collected from a man aged 18 to 35 in good health. Some clones in this sample may be carry-over from other donors' samples. CDR3 nucleotide sequence: TGTGCCAGCAGGGAAAACCACAGGGCCCCCATGGAGCAGTACTTC. Its translation: CASRENHRAPMEQYF.